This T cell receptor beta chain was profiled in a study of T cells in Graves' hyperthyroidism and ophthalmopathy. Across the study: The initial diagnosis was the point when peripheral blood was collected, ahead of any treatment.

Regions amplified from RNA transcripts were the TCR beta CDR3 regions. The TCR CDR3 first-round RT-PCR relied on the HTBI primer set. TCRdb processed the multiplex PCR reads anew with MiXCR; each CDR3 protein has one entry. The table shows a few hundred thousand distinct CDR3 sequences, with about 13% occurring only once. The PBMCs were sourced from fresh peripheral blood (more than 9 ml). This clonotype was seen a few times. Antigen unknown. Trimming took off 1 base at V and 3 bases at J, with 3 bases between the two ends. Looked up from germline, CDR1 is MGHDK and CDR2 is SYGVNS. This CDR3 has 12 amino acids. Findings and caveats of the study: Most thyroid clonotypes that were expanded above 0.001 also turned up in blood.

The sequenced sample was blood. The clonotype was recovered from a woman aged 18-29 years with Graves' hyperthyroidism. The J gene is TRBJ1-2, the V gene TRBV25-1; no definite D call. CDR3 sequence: CASSESDYGYTF. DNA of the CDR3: TGTGCCAGCAGTGAATCAGACTATGGCTACACCTTC.